Following are 10 T cell receptor beta chains from one sample sequenced in a study of cytomegalovirus exposure and HLA in healthy donors (dated by TCRdb to about 2017). The library was generated by the immunoSEQ multiplex PCR assay. What TCRdb holds here is the immuneACCESS table cut down to in-frame rearrangements. Part of the clones is not present; checked against another copy, under half of the missing clones reflect an unresolved V gene, and the others are unexplained. The sample table lists approximately 65,000 clones, around 93% of them with a count of one. Approximately 3.4% of the sample rests with the top ten. The sequenced material came from PBMCs. These receptors were collected from a man aged 18 to 35 in good health and CMV-seronegative.

The chain joins TRBV10-3 to TRBJ2-5; 9 bases line up with TRBD2. In germline, CDR1 is ENHRY, CDR2 SYGVKD. The V segment lost 5 bases and the J segment 4 bases; nucleotides outside the gene matches: 11. The CDR3 loop spans 16 amino acids. The CDR3 region has the DNA TGTGCCATCAGTTCCCTAGCGGGATCTTCCGTAGAGACCCAGTACTTC. This gives the protein CAISSLAGSSVETQYF.

This clone appeared once. The V gene is TRBV7-2, the J gene TRBJ2-1; TRBD2 matches 8 bases. Germline CDR1 is SGHTA and CDR2 is FQGNSA. The CDR3 has 13 residues. V dropped 4 bases and J dropped 6; count of bases not matched to a gene: 2. As DNA, the CDR3 is TGTGCCAGCAGCTCCAGCGGGAGCAATGAGCAGTTCTTC. Its translation is CASSSSGSNEQFF.

This chain joins TRBV6-5 and TRBJ2-7; the D is unclear. CDR1 is MNHEY and CDR2 is SVGAGI in the germline V gene. This CDR3 is 12 amino acids long. V was clipped by 6 bases and J by 3 bases, with 9 bases between them. The CDR3 DNA follows: TGTGCCAGCAGCTCGATGAGCTACGAGCAGTACTTC. Translating gives CASSSMSYEQYF.

The genes are TRBV6-5 and TRBJ2-3; the D is unclear. Germline CDR1 and CDR2: MNHEY and SVGAGI. Trimming left V 2 bases short and J 2 bases short, with 8 bases between. The CDR3 runs 14 residues. The CDR3 sequence: CASSYVQYTDTQYF. CDR3 bases: TGTGCCAGCAGTTACGTACAGTACACAGATACGCAGTATTTT.

The rearrangement uses TRBV21-1 and TRBJ2-3; the table assigns TRBD2, which was not confirmed against the DNA. TRBV21-1 is reported as a pseudogene. The CDR3 runs 19 residues. In nucleotides, the CDR3 is TGTGCCAGCAGCAAAGTGGGACTAGCGGGAGTTTGGAGCACAGATACGCAGTATTTT. It translates to CASSKVGLAGVWSTDTQYF.

The V and J genes are TRBV9 and TRBJ2-7; D is perhaps TRBD2 (6 bases). CDR1 and CDR2 from the germline V gene are SGDLS and YYNGEE. V was shortened by 0 bases and J by 5 bases, with 6 bases between the two germline ends. There are 12 residues in the CDR3. CDR3 in DNA: TGTGCCAGCAGCGTAGGGGAGGACGAGCAGTACTTC. Encoded protein: CASSVGEDEQYF.

The genes are TRBV11-2 and TRBJ2-1, with 10 bases lining up with TRBD1. The germline CDR1 and CDR2 sequences are SGHAT and FQNNGV. CDR3 size: 15 residues. The J segment lost 6 bases and the V segment lost 5 bases, leaving 7 bases of the junction unmatched. The CDR3 coding sequence is TGTGCCAGCAGCAGACAGGGGGCTAAGGGCAATGAGCAGTTCTTC. This translates into CASSRQGAKGNEQFF.

This clone was detected once. J is TRBJ2-7 and V is TRBV11-2; maybe TRBD1 (5 bases). The CDR3 consists of 11 residues. Germline CDR1 is SGHAT and CDR2 is FQNNGV. The ends were cut back, 3 bases at V and 12 bases at J, with 12 bases in the middle. The CDR3 region is CASSFSGSPYF. CDR3 sequence (DNA): TGTGCCAGCAGCTTTTCAGGGTCCCCGTACTTC. The full variable domain, completed using reference TRBV11-2 and TRBJ2-7, is EAGVAQSPRYKIIEKRQSVAFWCNPISGHATLYWYQQILGQGPKLLIQFQNNGVVDDSQLPKDRFSAERLKGVDSTLKIQPAKLEDSAVYLCASSFSGSPYFGPGTRLTVT.

The rearrangement uses TRBV9 and TRBJ2-2; D may be TRBD2 (5 bases). Germline values: CDR1 SGDLS, CDR2 YYNGEE. The CDR3 totals 15 residues. Trimming left V 0 bases short and J 4 bases short, with 10 bases between. The CDR3 is CASSVGGRGTGELFF. The CDR3 DNA reads TGTGCCAGCAGCGTAGGCGGCCGGGGCACCGGGGAGCTGTTTTTT.

The chain has TRBV5-6 and TRBJ2-5, with 9 bases matching TRBD1. The germline V gene encodes CDR1 SGHDT and CDR2 YYEEEE. The CDR3 is 12 residues long. V gave up 4 bases and J gave up 9 bases; unmatched junction bases: 4. CDR3: CASSRDRGAQYF. CDR3 nucleotide sequence: TGTGCCAGCAGCCGTGACAGGGGGGCCCAGTACTTC.